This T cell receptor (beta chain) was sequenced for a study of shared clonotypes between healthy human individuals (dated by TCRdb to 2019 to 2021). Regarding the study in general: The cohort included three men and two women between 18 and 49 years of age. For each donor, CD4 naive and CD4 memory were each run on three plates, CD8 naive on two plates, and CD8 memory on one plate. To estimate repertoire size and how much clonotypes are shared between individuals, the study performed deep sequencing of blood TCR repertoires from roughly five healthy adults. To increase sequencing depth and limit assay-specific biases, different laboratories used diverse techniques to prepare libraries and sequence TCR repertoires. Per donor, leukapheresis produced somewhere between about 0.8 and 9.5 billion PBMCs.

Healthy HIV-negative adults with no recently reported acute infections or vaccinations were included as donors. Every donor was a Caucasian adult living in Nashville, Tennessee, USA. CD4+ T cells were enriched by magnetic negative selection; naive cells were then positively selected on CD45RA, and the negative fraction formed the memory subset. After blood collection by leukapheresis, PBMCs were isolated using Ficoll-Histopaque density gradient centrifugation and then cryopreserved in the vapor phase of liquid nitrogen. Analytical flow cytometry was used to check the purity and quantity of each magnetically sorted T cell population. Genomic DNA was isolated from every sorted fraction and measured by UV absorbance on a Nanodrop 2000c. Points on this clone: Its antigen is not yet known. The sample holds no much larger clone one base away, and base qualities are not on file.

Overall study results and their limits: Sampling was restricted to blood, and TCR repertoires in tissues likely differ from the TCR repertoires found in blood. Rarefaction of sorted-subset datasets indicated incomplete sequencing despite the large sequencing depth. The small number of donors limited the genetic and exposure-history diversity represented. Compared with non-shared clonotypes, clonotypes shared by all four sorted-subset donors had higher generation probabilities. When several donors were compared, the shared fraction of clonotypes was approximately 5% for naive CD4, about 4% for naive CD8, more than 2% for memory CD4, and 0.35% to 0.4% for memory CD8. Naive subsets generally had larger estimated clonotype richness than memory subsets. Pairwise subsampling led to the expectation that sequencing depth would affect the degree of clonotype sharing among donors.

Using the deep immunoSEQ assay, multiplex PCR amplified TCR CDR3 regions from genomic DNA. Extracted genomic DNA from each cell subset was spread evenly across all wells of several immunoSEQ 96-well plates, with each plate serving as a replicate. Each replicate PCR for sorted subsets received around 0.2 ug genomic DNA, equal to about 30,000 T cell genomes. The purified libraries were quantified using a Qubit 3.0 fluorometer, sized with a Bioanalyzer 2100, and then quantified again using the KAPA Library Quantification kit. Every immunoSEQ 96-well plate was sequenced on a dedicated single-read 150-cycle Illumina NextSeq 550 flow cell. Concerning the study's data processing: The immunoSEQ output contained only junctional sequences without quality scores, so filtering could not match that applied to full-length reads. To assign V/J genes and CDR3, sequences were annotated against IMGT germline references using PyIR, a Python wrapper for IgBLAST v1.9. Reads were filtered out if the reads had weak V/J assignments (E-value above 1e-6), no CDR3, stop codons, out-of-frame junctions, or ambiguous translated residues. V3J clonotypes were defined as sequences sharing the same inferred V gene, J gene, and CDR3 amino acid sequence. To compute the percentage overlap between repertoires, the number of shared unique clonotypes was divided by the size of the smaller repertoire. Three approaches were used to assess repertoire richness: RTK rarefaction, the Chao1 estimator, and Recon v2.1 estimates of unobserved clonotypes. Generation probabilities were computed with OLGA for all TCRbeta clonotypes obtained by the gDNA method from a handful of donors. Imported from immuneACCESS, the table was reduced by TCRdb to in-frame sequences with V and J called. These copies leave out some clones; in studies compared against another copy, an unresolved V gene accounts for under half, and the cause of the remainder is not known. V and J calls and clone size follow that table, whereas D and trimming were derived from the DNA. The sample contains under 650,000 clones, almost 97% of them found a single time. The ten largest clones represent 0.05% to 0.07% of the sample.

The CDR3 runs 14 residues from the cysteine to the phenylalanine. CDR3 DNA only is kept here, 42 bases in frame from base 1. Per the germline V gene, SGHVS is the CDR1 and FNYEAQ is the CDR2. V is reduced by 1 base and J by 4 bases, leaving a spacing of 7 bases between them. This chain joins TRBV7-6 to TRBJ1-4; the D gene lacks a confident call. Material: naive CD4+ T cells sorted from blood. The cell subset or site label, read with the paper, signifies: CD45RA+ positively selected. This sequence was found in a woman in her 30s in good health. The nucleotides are TGTGCCAGCAGCTTAGGAGTGAATAATGAAAAACTGTTTTTT. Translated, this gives CASSLGVNNEKLFF.